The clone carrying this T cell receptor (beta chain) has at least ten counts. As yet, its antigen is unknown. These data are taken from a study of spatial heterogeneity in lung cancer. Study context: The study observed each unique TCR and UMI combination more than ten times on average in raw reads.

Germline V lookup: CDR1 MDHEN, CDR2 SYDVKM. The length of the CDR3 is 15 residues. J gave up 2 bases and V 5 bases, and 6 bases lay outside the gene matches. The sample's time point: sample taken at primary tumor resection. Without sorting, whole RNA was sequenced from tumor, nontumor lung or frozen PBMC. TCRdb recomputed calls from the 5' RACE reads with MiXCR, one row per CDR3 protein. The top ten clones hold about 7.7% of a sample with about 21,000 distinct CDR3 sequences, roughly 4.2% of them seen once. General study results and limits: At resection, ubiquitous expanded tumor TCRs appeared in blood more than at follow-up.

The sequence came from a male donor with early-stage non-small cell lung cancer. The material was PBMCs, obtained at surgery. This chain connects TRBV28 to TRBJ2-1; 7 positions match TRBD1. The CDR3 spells CASSPWGQPYNEQFF. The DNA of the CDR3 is TGTGCCAGCAGTCCTTGGGGACAGCCCTACAATGAGCAGTTCTTC.